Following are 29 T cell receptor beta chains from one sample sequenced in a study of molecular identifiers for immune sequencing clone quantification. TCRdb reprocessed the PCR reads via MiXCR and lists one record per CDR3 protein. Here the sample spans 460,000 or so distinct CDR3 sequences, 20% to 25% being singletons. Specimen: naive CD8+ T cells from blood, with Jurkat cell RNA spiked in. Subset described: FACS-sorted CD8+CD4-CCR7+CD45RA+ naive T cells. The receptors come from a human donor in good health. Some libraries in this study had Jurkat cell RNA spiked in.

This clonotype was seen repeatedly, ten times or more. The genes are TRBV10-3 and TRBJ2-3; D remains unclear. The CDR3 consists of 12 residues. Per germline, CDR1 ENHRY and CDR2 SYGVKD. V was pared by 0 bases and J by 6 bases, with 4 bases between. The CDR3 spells CAISESPDTQYF. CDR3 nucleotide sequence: TGTGCCATCAGTGAGTCGCCGGATACGCAGTATTTT.

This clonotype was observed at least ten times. CDR3 amino acids: CASSLSQGSYTEAFF. CDR3 bases: TGTGCCAGCAGTTTATCCCAGGGGTCTTACACTGAAGCTTTCTTT. V usage is TRBV27 and J usage is TRBJ1-1, with a possible D match to TRBD1 (6 bases). Deletions cut 0 bases from V and 3 bases from J, with 11 bases between. The CDR3 spans 15 residues. Germline V CDR1 and CDR2: MNHEY, SMNVEV (reference sequence).

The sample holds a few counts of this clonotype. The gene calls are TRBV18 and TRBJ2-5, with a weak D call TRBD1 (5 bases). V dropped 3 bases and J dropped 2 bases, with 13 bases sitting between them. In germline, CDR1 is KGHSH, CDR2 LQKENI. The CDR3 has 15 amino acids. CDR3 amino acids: CASSPGPGPQETQYF. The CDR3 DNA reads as TGTGCCAGCTCACCCGGCCCAGGGCCACAAGAGACCCAGTACTTC.

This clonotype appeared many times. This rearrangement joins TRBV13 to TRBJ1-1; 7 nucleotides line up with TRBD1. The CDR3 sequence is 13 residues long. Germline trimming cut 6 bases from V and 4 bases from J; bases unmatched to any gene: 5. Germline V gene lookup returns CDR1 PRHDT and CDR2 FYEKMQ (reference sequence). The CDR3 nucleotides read TGTGCCAGCAGTTTTTACAGGGGCACTGAAGCTTTCTTT. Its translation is CASSFYRGTEAFF.

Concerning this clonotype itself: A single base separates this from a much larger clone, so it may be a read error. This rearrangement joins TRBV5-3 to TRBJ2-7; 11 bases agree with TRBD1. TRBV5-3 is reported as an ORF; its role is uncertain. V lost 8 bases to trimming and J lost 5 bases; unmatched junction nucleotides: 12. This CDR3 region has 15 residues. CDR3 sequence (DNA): TGTGCCAGCAGCCTACCCGGACAGGGGGCGAACGAGCAGTACTTC. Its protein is CASSLPGQGANEQYF.

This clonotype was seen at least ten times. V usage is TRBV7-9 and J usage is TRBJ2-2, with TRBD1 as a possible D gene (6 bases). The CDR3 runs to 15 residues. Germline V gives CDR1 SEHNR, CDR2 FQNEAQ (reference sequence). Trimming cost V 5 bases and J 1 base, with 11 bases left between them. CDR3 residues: CASSGPDRNTGELFF. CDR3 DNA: TGTGCCAGCAGCGGACCGGACAGGAACACCGGGGAGCTGTTTTTT. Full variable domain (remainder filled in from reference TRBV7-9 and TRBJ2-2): DTGVSQNPRHKITKRGQNVTFRCDPISEHNRLYWYRQTLGQGPEFLTYFQNEAQLEKSRLLSDRFSAERPKGSFSTLEIQRTEQGDSAMYLCASSGPDRNTGELFFGEGSRLTVL.

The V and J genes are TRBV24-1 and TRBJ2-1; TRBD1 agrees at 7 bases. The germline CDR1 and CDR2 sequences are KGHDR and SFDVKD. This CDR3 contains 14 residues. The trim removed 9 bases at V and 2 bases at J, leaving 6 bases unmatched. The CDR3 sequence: CATQGQRPYNEQFF. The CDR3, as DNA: TGTGCCACCCAGGGACAGCGACCCTACAATGAGCAGTTCTTC.

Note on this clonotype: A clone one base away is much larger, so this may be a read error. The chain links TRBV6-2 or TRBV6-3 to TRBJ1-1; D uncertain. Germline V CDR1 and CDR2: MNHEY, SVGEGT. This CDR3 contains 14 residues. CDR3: CASSHSSAGAEAFF. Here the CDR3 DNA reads TGTGCCAGCAGTCACTCGTCGGCGGGCGCTGAAGCTTTCTTT.

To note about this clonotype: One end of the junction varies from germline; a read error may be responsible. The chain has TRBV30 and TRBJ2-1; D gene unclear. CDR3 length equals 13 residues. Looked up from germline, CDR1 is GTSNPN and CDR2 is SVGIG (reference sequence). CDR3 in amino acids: CARSLSMNNEQFF. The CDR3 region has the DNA TGTGCCCGGAGCCTAAGTATGAACAATGAGCAGTTCTTC. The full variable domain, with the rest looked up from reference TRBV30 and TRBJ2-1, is SQTIHQWPATLVQPVGSPLSLECTVEGTSNPNLYWYRQAAGRGLQLLFYSVGIGQISSEVPQNLSASRPQDRQFILSSKKLLLSDSGFYLCARSLSMNNEQFFGPGTRLTVL.

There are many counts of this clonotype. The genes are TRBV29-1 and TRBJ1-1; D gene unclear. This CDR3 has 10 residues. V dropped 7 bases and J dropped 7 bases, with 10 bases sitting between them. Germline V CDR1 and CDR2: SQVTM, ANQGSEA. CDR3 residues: CSGVAGEAFF. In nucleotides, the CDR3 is TGCAGCGGGGTTGCCGGTGAAGCTTTCTTT.

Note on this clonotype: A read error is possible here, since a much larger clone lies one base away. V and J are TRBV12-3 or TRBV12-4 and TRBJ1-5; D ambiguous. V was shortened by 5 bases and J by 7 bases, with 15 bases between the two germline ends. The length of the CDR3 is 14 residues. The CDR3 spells CASSPFLLKQPQHF. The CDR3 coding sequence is TGTGCCAGCAGTCCATTTCTACTCAAACAGCCCCAGCATTTT.

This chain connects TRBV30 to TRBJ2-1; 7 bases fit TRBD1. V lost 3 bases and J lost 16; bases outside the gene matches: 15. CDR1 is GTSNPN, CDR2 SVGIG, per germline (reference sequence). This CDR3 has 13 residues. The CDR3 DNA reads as TGTGCCTGGAGCATCACGCTACAGGGGAGTCTTTTCTTC. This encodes CAWSITLQGSLFF.

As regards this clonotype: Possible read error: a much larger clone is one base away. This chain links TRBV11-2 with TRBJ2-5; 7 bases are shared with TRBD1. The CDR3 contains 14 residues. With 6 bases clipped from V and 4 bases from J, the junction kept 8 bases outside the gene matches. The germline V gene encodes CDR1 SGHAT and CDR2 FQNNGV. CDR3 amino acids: CASSHRGDRETQYF. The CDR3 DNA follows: TGTGCCAGCAGTCACAGGGGCGACCGAGAGACCCAGTACTTC.

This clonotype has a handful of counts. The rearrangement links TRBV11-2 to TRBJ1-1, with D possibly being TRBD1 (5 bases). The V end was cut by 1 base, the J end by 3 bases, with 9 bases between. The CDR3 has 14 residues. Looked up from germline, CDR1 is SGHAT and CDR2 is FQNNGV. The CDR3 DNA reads TGTGCCAGCAGCTTAGGCAGGGACTACACTGAAGCTTTCTTT. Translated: CASSLGRDYTEAFF.

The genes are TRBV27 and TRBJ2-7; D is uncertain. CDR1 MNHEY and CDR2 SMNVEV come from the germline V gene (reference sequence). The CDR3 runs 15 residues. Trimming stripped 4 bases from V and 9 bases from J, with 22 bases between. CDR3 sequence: CASSSLTSAITVQYF. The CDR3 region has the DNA TGTGCCAGCAGTTCTCTGACCTCAGCTATTACGGTGCAGTACTTC.

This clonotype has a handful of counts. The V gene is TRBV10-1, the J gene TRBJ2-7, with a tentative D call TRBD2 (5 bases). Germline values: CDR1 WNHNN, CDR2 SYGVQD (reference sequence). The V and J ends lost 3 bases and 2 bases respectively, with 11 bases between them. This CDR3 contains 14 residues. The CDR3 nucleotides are TGCGCCAGCAGTGATGGCCGGGAAACCTACGAGCAGTACTTC. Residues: CASSDGRETYEQYF.

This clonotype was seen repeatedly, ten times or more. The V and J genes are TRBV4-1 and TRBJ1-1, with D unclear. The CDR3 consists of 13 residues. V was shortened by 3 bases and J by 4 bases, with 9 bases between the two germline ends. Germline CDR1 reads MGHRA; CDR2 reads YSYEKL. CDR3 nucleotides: TGCGCCAGCAGCCAGCCCCTAGCCACTGAAGCTTTCTTT. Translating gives CASSQPLATEAFF.

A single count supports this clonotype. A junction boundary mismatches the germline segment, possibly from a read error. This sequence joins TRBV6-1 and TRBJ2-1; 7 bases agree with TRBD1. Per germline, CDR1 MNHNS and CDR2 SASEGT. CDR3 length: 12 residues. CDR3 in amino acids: CVSSDTDRAQFF. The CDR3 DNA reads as TGTGTCAGCAGTGATACAGACAGGGCCCAGTTCTTC.

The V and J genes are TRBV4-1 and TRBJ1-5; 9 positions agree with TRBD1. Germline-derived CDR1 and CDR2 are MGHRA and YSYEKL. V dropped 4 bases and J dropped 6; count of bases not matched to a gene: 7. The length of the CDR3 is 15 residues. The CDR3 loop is CASSLRTGEGQPQHF. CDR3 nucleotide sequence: TGCGCCAGCAGCCTGAGGACAGGGGAAGGTCAGCCCCAGCATTTT.

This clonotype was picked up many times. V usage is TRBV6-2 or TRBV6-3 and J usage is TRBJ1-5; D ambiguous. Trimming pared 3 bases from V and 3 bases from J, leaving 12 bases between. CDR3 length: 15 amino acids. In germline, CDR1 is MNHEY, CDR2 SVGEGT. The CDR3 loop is CASSYEAGFNQPQHF. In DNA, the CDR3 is TGTGCCAGCAGTTATGAGGCCGGGTTCAATCAGCCCCAGCATTTT.

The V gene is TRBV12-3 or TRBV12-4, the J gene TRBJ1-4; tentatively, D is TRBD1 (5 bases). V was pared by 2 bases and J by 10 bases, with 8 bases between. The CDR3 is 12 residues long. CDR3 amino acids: CASSLWGGKLFF. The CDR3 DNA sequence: TGTGCCAGCAGTTTATGGGGGGGAAAACTGTTTTTT.

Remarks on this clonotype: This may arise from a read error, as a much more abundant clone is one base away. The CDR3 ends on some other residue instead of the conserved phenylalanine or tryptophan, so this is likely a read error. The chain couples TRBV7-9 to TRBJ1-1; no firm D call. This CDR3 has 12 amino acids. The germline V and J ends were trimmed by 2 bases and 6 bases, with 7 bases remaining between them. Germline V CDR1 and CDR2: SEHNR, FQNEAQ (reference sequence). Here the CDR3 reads CASSLSSPEAFS. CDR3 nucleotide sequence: TGTGCCAGCAGCTTATCTAGCCCTGAAGCTTTCTCT.

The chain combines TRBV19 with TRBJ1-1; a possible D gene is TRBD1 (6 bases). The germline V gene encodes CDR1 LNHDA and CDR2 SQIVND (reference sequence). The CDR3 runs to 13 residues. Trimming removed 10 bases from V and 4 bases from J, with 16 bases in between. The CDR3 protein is CATSLTGFTEAFF. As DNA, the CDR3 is TGTGCCACCAGCCTTACAGGGTTCACTGAAGCTTTCTTT.

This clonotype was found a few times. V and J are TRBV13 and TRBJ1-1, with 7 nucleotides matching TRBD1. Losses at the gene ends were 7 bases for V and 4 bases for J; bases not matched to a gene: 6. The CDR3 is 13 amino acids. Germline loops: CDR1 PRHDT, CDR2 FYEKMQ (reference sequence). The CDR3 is CASNQGGATEAFF. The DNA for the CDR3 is TGTGCCAGCAATCAGGGGGGGGCCACTGAAGCTTTCTTT.

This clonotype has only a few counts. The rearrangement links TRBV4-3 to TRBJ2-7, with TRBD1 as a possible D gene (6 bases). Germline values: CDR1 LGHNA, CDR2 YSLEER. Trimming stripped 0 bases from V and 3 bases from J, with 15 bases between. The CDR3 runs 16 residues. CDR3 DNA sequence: TGCGCCAGCAGCCAAGACCGGACAGAAGGTTACTACGAGCAGTACTTC. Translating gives CASSQDRTEGYYEQYF.

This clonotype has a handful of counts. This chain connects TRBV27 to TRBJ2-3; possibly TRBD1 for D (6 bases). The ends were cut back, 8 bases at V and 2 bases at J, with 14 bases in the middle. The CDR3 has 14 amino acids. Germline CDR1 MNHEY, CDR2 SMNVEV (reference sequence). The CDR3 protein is CASSWTADTDTQYF. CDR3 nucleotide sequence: TGTGCCAGCTCATGGACAGCTGACACAGATACGCAGTATTTT.

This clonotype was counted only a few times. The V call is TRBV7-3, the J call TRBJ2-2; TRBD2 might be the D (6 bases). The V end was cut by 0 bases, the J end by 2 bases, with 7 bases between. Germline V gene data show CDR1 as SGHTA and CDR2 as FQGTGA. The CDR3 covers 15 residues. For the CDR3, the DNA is TGTGCCAGCAGCTTAACCGGGGGAAACACCGGGGAGCTGTTTTTT. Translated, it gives CASSLTGGNTGELFF.

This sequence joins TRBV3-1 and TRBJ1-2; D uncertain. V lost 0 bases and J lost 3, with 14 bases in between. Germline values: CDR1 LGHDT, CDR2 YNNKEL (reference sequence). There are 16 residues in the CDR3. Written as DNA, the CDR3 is TGTGCCAGCAGCCAAGACCCCCAGCAGTACCACTATGGCTACACCTTC. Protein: CASSQDPQQYHYGYTF.

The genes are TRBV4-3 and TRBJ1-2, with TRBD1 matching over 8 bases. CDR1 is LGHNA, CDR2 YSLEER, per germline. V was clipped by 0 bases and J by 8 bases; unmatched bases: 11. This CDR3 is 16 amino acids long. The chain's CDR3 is CASSQDSTGGGAGYTF. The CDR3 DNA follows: TGCGCCAGCAGCCAAGATAGTACAGGGGGAGGTGCAGGCTACACCTTC.